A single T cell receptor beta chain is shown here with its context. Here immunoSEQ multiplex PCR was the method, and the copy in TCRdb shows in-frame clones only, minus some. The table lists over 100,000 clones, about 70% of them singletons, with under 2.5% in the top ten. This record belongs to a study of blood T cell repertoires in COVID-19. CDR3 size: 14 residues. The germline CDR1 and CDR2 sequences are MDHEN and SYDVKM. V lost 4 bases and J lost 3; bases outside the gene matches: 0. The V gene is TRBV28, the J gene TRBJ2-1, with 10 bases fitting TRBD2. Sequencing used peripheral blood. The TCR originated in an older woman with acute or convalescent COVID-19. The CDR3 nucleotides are TGTGCCAGCAGTTGGACTAGCGGCTACAATGAGCAGTTCTTC. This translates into CASSWTSGYNEQFF.